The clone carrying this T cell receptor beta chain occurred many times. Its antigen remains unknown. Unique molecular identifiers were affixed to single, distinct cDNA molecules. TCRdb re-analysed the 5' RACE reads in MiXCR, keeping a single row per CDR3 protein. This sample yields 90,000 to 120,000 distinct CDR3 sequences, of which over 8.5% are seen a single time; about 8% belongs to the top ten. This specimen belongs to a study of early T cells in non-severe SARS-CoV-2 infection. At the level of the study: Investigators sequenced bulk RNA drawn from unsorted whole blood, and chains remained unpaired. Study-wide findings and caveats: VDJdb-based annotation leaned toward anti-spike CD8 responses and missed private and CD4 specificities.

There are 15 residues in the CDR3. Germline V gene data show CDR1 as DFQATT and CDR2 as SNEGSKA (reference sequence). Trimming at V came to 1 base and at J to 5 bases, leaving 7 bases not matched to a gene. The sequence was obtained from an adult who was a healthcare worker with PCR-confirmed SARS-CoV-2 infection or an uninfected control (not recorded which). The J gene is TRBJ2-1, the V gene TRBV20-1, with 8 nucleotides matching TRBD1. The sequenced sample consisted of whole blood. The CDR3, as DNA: TGCAGTGCTAGAGGCTGGACAGGGCACCACAATGAGCAGTTCTTC. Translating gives CSARGWTGHHNEQFF.